The T cell receptor (beta chain) under discussion was sequenced for a study of OX40 agonist ivuxolimab in advanced cancers. Assay used: immunoSEQ multiplex PCR; TCRdb lists only in-frame clones, some missing. The sample has fewer than 65,000 clones; 75% to 90% are singletons. The CDR3 covers 16 residues. From germline, CDR1 is SGHRS and CDR2 YFSETQ. V was pared by 0 bases and J by 6 bases, with 18 bases between. The material sequenced was CD4+ or CD8+ T cells sorted from blood, taken in a trial of the OX40 agonist ivuxolimab. The chain couples TRBV5-1 to TRBJ1-1; D call uncertain. The TCR was taken from an adult with an advanced solid tumor such as melanoma, head and neck, liver or kidney cancer. The CDR3 DNA reads as TGCGCCAGCAGCTTGGAGTCGTTTAGAGGGTTCGCTGAAGCTTTCTTT. Its translation: CASSLESFRGFAEAFF.